This entry describes one TCR beta chain. This record comes from a study of human T cells and chemical hapten exposure. Background on the study: Throughout a study of 20 to 30 weeks, patients underwent weekly scalp administration of diphenylcyclopropenone doses.

TCRdb ran MiXCR on the RACE reads and lists one entry per CDR3 protein. The sample carries 180,000 or so distinct CDR3 sequences, roughly 30% recorded once. Germline V gene data show CDR1 as ENHRY and CDR2 as SYGVKD. The V and J ends lost 6 bases and 8 bases respectively, with 13 bases between them. CDR3 size: 12 residues. Stated time point: pre-sensitization, week 0. Treatment of the sample: therapeutic diphenylcyclopropenone sensitization with weekly scalp DPC. Alopecia patients, 18 to 70 years old and DPC-suitable, served as donors. The chain has TRBV10-3 and TRBJ1-2; D is ambiguous. The specimen comprised whole blood, sampled in connection with sensitization to the hapten diphenylcyclopropenone (DPC). This receptor was taken from a woman in her thirties with alopecia areata. Some clones in this sample may be carry-over from other donors' samples. The CDR3 reads CAIRGSVEGYTF. The CDR3 region has the DNA TGTGCCATCAGGGGCTCAGTGGAGGGCTACACCTTC.